The entry that follows covers one T cell receptor beta chain sequence. The data are from a study of blood T cell repertoires in COVID-19. About the research overall: The United States, Italy and Spain were the sources of the acute and convalescent COVID-19 samples.

Measured with immunoSEQ multiplex PCR; TCRdb has only the in-frame clones, and not every one. The data show fewer than 180,000 clones, with approximately 86% seen just once and around 3.5% held by the top ten. The CDR3 contains 14 residues. In germline, CDR1 is MGHDK, CDR2 SYGVNS. V was shortened by 6 bases and J by 4 bases, with 15 bases between the two germline ends. Sequenced material: peripheral blood. The chain is built from TRBV25-1 and TRBJ1-1; D perhaps matches TRBD1 (5 bases). This TCR came from a man between 65 and 85 years old with acute or convalescent COVID-19. The CDR3 here is CASSQGGVTTEAFF. The CDR3 region has the DNA TGTGCCAGCAGCCAGGGTGGGGTTACCACTGAAGCTTTCTTT.